The 24 T cell receptor beta chains presented below share a single source sample, sequenced in a study of blood T cell repertoires in COVID-19. TCRdb's copy holds only in-frame clones and misses some; the assay was immunoSEQ multiplex PCR. In the table there are about 140,000 clones, about 86% of which are singletons. The sample was peripheral blood. The receptor set was obtained from an older woman with acute or convalescent COVID-19.

The chain has TRBV5-1 and TRBJ1-3; weak D call: TRBD1 (6 bases). The CDR3 totals 17 residues. Germline CDR1 and CDR2: SGHRS and YFSETQ. V dropped 0 bases and J dropped 4 bases, with 17 bases sitting between them. CDR3 in DNA: TGCGCCAGCAGCTTGGCTGGTGTGCAGGGGATCGGAAACACCATATATTTT. Amino acids: CASSLAGVQGIGNTIYF.

The CDR3, as DNA: TGTGCCAGCAGCCCGACTAGCGGGATATACAATGAGCAGTTCTTC. Its translation: CASSPTSGIYNEQFF. The chain combines TRBV7-6 with TRBJ2-1; TRBD2 agrees at 11 bases. CDR1 and CDR2 from the germline V gene are SGHVS and FNYEAQ. The J segment lost 4 bases and the V segment lost 5 bases, leaving 4 bases of the junction unmatched. The CDR3 is made up of 15 amino acids.

The CDR3 reads CASSFQGSGYTEAFF. CDR3 nucleotides: TGTGCCAGCAGCTTTCAGGGTTCAGGTTACACTGAAGCTTTCTTT. V is TRBV5-4 and J is TRBJ1-1; TRBD1 is a possible D gene (5 bases). This CDR3 has 15 amino acids. Germline V gene data show CDR1 as SGHNT and CDR2 as YYREEE (reference sequence). V gave up 2 bases and J gave up 3 bases, with 14 bases separating them.

This clone has just one count. The J gene is TRBJ1-2, the V gene TRBV6-5; tentatively, D is TRBD1 (5 bases). CDR1 is MNHEY, CDR2 SVGAGI, per germline. The CDR3 runs 13 residues. With 7 bases removed from V and 2 bases from J, the gap between germline ends came to 11 bases. The CDR3 DNA is TGTGCCAGCAAAGGGGATAAGAACTATGGCTACACCTTC. This sequence encodes CASKGDKNYGYTF.

The V gene is TRBV7-9, the J gene TRBJ1-1; 10 bases align to TRBD1. CDR3 length equals 16 residues. V lost 7 bases to trimming and J lost 4 bases; unmatched junction nucleotides: 12. The germline V gene has CDR1 SEHNR and CDR2 FQNEAQ (reference sequence). The CDR3 DNA follows: TGTGCCAGCATAGGTTCGACAGGGGGCTTTTTCACTGAAGCTTTCTTT. Its protein product is CASIGSTGGFFTEAFF.

The chain employs TRBV28 and TRBJ1-1; D is possibly TRBD1 (5 bases). The V and J ends lost 5 bases and 4 bases respectively, with 17 bases between them. Germline CDR1 reads MDHEN; CDR2 reads SYDVKM. The CDR3 runs to 15 residues. The CDR3 loop is CASSPPMMGGTEAFF. The CDR3 DNA reads as TGTGCCAGCAGTCCGCCGATGATGGGGGGCACTGAAGCTTTCTTT.

The chain couples TRBV7-8 to TRBJ2-7; 10 bases match TRBD2. Per germline, CDR1 SGHVS and CDR2 FQNEAQ. V trimming: 0 bases; J trimming: 3 bases; junction bases outside the gene matches: 8. This CDR3 region has 17 residues. As DNA, the CDR3 is TGTGCCAGCAGCTTAGCGCTAGCGGGGGTTATTATCTACGAGCAGTACTTC. Translation: CASSLALAGVIIYEQYF. Complete variable domain (other parts from reference TRBV7-8 and TRBJ2-7): GAGVSQSPRYKVAKRGQDVALRCDPISGHVSLFWYQQALGQGPEFLTYFQNEAQLDKSGLPSDRFFAERPEGSVSTLKIQRTQQEDSAVYLCASSLALAGVIIYEQYFGPGTRLTVT.

This sequence joins TRBV11-3 and TRBJ1-6, with D perhaps matching TRBD1 (5 bases). The V gene lost 4 bases and the J gene lost 8 bases, with 12 bases spanning the gap. CDR1 is SGHNT and CDR2 is YENEEA in the germline V gene. The CDR3 covers 14 residues. The CDR3 DNA reads TGTGCCAGCAGCTCGACAGCCCAACATTCACCCCTCCACTTT. It codes for CASSSTAQHSPLHF.

The V call is TRBV13, the J call TRBJ2-3; no reliable D call. In germline, CDR1 is PRHDT, CDR2 FYEKMQ (reference sequence). CDR3 length equals 15 residues. Trimming left V 0 bases short and J 0 bases short, with 7 bases between. The CDR3 reads CASSLGLGSTDTQYF. Written as DNA, the CDR3 is TGTGCCAGCAGCTTAGGCCTCGGTAGCACAGATACGCAGTATTTT.

The chain uses TRBV30 and TRBJ1-4, with 7 bases aligning to TRBD1. Germline lookup yields CDR1 GTSNPN and CDR2 SVGIG (reference sequence). The ends lost 1 base at V and 7 bases at J; junction bases unmatched: 9. The CDR3 contains 15 residues. CDR3 sequence reads: CAWSGRQGDGEKLFF. Written as DNA, the CDR3 is TGTGCCTGGAGTGGGAGACAGGGCGATGGTGAAAAACTGTTTTTT. The full variable domain, with the rest looked up from reference TRBV30 and TRBJ1-4, is SQTIHQWPATLVQPVGSPLSLECTVEGTSNPNLYWYRQAAGRGLQLLFYSVGIGQISSEVPQNLSASRPQDRQFILSSKKLLLSDSGFYLCAWSGRQGDGEKLFFGSGTQLSVL.

The CDR3 is CASSPTSGNSPLHF. Here the CDR3 DNA reads TGCGCCAGCAGTCCCACGTCGGGGAATTCACCCCTCCACTTT. The chain carries TRBV10-2 and TRBJ1-6; the D is unclear. V dropped 5 bases and J dropped 7 bases, with 12 bases sitting between them. The CDR3 covers 14 residues. The germline V gene encodes CDR1 WSHSY and CDR2 SAAADI.

The chain has TRBV11-3 and TRBJ2-7; a possible D gene is TRBD2 (5 bases). The V gene lost 4 bases and the J gene lost 5 bases, with 15 bases spanning the gap. Germline CDR1 reads SGHNT; CDR2 reads YENEEA. The length of the CDR3 is 14 residues. The CDR3 protein is CASSSPGSSHEQYF. As DNA, the CDR3 is TGTGCCAGCAGCTCACCGGGAAGCAGCCACGAGCAGTACTTC. The full variable domain, in which reference TRBV11-3 and TRBJ2-7 provide the parts outside the CDR3, is EAGVVQSPRYKIIEKKQPVAFWCNPISGHNTLYWYLQNLGQGPELLIRYENEEAVDDSQLPKDRFSAERLKGVDSTLKIQPAELGDSAVYLCASSSPGSSHEQYFGPGTRLTVT.

This clone was counted only a few times. V is TRBV28 and J is TRBJ2-5, with 7 positions matching TRBD2. V dropped 1 base and J dropped 3; count of bases not matched to a gene: 17. Germline V gene data show CDR1 as MDHEN and CDR2 as SYDVKM. The CDR3 is 19 residues long. In nucleotides, the CDR3 is TGTGCCAGCAGTTTATTCCGTGGGCTTCGGCGGGGGAGAGAAGAGACCCAGTACTTC. As protein: CASSLFRGLRRGREETQYF.

This rearrangement joins TRBV7-9 to TRBJ2-7; D possibly corresponds to TRBD1 (5 bases). Germline V CDR1 and CDR2: SEHNR, FQNEAQ (reference sequence). This CDR3 has 14 residues. V was shortened by 6 bases and J by 5 bases, with 17 bases between the two germline ends. The CDR3 DNA sequence: TGTGCCAGCAGTTCCCCGGCAGGGCCAGACGAGCAGTACTTC. It encodes CASSSPAGPDEQYF.

This clone was observed a handful of times. V and J are TRBV20-1 and TRBJ1-6; tentative D call: TRBD1 (5 bases). The CDR3 is 15 amino acids. Per germline, CDR1 DFQATT and CDR2 SNEGSKA (reference sequence). The V end was cut by 3 bases, the J end by 9 bases, with 18 bases between. CDR3 coding DNA: TGCAGTGCTAGTGGCGGGGGGTTAGGTAGTTCACCCCTCCACTTT. Protein: CSASGGGLGSSPLHF.

The chain recombines TRBV3-1 (or the pseudogene TRBV3-2) with TRBJ2-7; 10 nucleotides align to TRBD1. V gave up 2 bases and J gave up 3 bases; unmatched junction bases: 4. CDR1 and CDR2 from the germline V gene are LGHDT and YNNKEL (reference sequence). This CDR3 region has 15 residues. The CDR3 loop is CASSQSGTGVYEQYF. Here the CDR3 DNA reads TGTGCCAGCAGCCAAAGCGGGACAGGGGTCTACGAGCAGTACTTC.

This chain connects TRBV5-6 to TRBJ2-2; 11 nucleotides agree with TRBD2. In germline, CDR1 is SGHDT, CDR2 YYEEEE. The CDR3 loop spans 18 amino acids. With 0 bases clipped from V and 5 bases from J, the junction kept 9 bases outside the gene matches. CDR3 region: CASSLGLAGLSGTGELFF. For the CDR3, the DNA is TGTGCCAGCAGCTTGGGACTAGCGGGGTTGTCGGGAACCGGGGAGCTGTTTTTT.

The gene calls are TRBV30 and TRBJ2-3, with TRBD2 as a possible D gene (5 bases). Germline CDR1 is GTSNPN and CDR2 is SVGIG (reference sequence). This CDR3 spans 15 amino acids. Between the trimmed V and J ends, which lost 0 bases and 4 bases, there was a span of 14 bases. CDR3 DNA sequence: TGTGCCTGGAGTGTAGCGGTACGCACCCCAGATACGCAGTATTTT. Its protein product is CAWSVAVRTPDTQYF.

The chain carries TRBV28 and TRBJ1-1, with D perhaps TRBD1 (5 bases). CDR1 and CDR2 (germline): MDHEN, SYDVKM. The CDR3 loop spans 13 amino acids. Trimming stripped 6 bases from V and 4 bases from J, with 12 bases between. The CDR3 nucleotides are TGTGCCAGCAGCGGGGGGGGTGGCACTGAAGCTTTCTTT. Translated: CASSGGGGTEAFF. Full variable domain (rest looked up from reference TRBV28 and TRBJ1-1): DVKVTQSSRYLVKRTGEKVFLECVQDMDHENMFWYRQDPGLGLRLIYFSYDVKMKEKGDIPEGYSVSREKKERFSLILESASTNQTSMYLCASSGGGGTEAFFGQGTRLTVV.

This clone was detected once. V is TRBV7-2 and J is TRBJ2-7; TRBD1 is a possible D gene (6 bases). Germline V gives CDR1 SGHTA, CDR2 FQGNSA. This CDR3 is built from 15 residues. The V end was cut by 4 bases, the J end by 5 bases, with 18 bases between. The CDR3 region is CASSWDGQTADEQYF. For the CDR3, the DNA is TGTGCCAGCAGCTGGGACGGACAGACGGCTGACGAGCAGTACTTC.

The chain couples TRBV9 to TRBJ2-5, with TRBD2 identical over 9 bases. CDR3 length: 15 amino acids. Trimming cost V 0 bases and J 4 bases; bases outside gene matches: 4. CDR1 SGDLS and CDR2 YYNGEE come from the germline V gene. CDR3 sequence reads: CASSVEGLAGETQYF. CDR3 sequence (DNA): TGTGCCAGCAGCGTAGAGGGACTAGCCGGAGAGACCCAGTACTTC.

The rearrangement uses TRBV11-2 and TRBJ1-6; D perhaps matches TRBD1 (5 bases). This CDR3 region has 18 residues. V lost 2 bases, J lost 5 bases, and 19 bases lay in between. Germline CDR1 reads SGHAT; CDR2 reads FQNNGV. CDR3 residues: CASSLLFGGGANNSPLHF. For the CDR3, the DNA is TGTGCCAGCAGCTTACTCTTCGGGGGGGGTGCGAATAATTCACCCCTCCACTTT.

The rearrangement links TRBV6-5 to TRBJ1-1, with D perhaps matching TRBD1 (6 bases). The CDR3 consists of 13 residues. The germline V and J ends were trimmed by 6 bases and 1 base, with 9 bases remaining between them. CDR1 and CDR2 from the germline V gene are MNHEY and SVGAGI. The CDR3 loop is CASRDSSNTEAFF. In DNA form, the CDR3 reads TGTGCCAGCAGGGACAGTTCGAACACTGAAGCTTTCTTT.

This chain connects TRBV19 to TRBJ1-1; the D is unclear. Trimming pared 7 bases from V and 9 bases from J, leaving 24 bases between. From germline, CDR1 is LNHDA and CDR2 SQIVND (reference sequence). The CDR3 contains 15 residues. CDR3 region: CASILEGPDVGKAFF. For the CDR3, the DNA is TGTGCCAGTATTTTGGAGGGCCCGGATGTAGGTAAAGCTTTCTTT.